This T cell receptor beta chain is drawn from a study of cytomegalovirus exposure and HLA in healthy donors. The PCR ran on 60 Vbeta and 13 Jbeta primers. Measured with immunoSEQ multiplex PCR; TCRdb has only the in-frame clones, and not every one. Among some 200,000 clones listed, about three quarters were seen once. In the case of this clone: Its matching antigen is unknown.

General study points: TCR beta sequences reportedly predicted the HLA-A and HLA-B alleles of most subjects accurately. Analyzed later, most CMV-associated TCR beta chains appeared HLA-restricted. Per a later analysis, 15,000 to 20,000 TCR beta sequences showed association with HLA alleles at 0.05 false discovery rate. In vitro testing confirmed a few CMV-associated chains as specific for CMV antigens.

The sequencing sample was made of PBMCs. This TCR derives from a female donor in good health and CMV-seronegative.

DNA for the CDR3: TGTGCCAGCAGCTTAGACGGGGATCAGCCCCAGCATTTT. It translates to CASSLDGDQPQHF. The rearrangement uses TRBV11-1 and TRBJ1-5; D call uncertain. This CDR3 contains 13 residues. The germline CDR1 and CDR2 sequences are SGHAT and FQDESV (reference sequence). The V gene lost 1 base and the J gene lost 5 bases, with 6 bases spanning the gap.